This TCR beta chain comes out of a study of blood T cell repertoires in COVID-19. In the study overall: PBMCs, B-cell-depleted T cells, or T cells were the source of the cDNA or gDNA that made up the material.

Recruitment covered about 25 US areas and drew participants whose ages spanned roughly 18 to 95 years. Generated by immunoSEQ multiplex PCR, the TCRdb table keeps only in-frame clones and is missing some. This sample has a few hundred thousand clones, with around 83% found just once. There are 14 residues in the CDR3. V lost 6 bases to trimming and J lost 2 bases; unmatched junction nucleotides: 2. The germline V gene encodes CDR1 MDHEN and CDR2 SYDVKM. The receptor was isolated from a woman in her 40s who had recovered from COVID-19. Sequencing was performed on PBMCs or T cells enriched from blood (not recorded which). The chain couples TRBV28 to TRBJ1-5, with TRBD1 identical over 9 bases. This chain's CDR3 is CASRRTGGNQPQHF. DNA for the CDR3: TGTGCCAGCAGAAGGACAGGGGGCAATCAGCCCCAGCATTTT.